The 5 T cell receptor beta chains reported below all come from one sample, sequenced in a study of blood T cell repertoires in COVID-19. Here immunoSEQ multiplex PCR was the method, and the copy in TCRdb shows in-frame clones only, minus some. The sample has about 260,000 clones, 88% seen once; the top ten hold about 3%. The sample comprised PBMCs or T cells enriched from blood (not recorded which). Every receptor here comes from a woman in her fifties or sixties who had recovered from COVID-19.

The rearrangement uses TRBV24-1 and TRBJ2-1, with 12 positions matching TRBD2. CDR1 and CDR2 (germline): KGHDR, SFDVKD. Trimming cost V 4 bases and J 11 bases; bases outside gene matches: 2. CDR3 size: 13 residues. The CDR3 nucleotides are TGTGCCACCAGTGACCGGACTAGCGGGAAGCAGTTCTTC. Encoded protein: CATSDRTSGKQFF.

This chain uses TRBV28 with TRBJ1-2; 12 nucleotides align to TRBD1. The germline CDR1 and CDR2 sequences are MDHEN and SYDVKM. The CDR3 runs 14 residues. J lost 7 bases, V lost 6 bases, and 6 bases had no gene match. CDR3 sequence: CASRSGQGALGYTF. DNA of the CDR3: TGTGCCAGCAGATCGGGACAGGGGGCTCTTGGCTACACCTTC.

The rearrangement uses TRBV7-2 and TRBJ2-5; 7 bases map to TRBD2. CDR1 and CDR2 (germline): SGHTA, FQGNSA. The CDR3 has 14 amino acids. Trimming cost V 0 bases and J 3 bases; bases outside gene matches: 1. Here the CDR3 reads CASSLAAGEETQYF. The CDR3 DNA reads TGTGCCAGCAGCTTAGCGGCGGGAGAAGAGACCCAGTACTTC.

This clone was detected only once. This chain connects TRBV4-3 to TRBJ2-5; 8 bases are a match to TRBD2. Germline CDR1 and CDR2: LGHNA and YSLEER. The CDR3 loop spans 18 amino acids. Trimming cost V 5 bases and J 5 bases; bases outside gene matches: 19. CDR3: CASSGTPGLVGSSETQYF. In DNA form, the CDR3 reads TGCGCCAGCAGCGGGACCCCGGGACTAGTCGGCTCTTCGGAGACCCAGTACTTC.

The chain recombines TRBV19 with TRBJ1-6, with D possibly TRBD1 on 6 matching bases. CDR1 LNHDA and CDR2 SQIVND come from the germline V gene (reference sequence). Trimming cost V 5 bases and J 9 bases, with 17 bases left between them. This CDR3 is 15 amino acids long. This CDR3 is CASSPQGYSGSPLHF. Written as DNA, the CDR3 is TGTGCCAGTAGTCCCCAGGGGTATTCGGGTTCACCCCTCCACTTT.